The rows below give T cell receptor beta chains drawn from one sample of a study of shared clonotypes between healthy human individuals. Profiling relied on immunoSEQ multiplex PCR, and the TCRdb table lists in-frame clones only, not all of them. The table has some 1.1 million clones, approximately 80% seen once. The specimen was memory CD4+ T cells from PBMCs. These receptors were obtained from a man aged 18-30 years in good health. Some clones in this sample may be carry-over from other donors' samples. Each CDR3 is given with its conserved first and last residue. D genes are given only for firm matches. Size tells how often a clone was seen (once, few, many) or the class of an expanded clone, and some rows leave it out.

J gene: TRBJ2-2
CDR3 length: 14
D gene: -
V gene: TRBV15
clone size: -
CDR3 DNA: TGTGCCACCACCCCGGGAGTGGCCACCGGGGAGCTGTTTTTT
CDR3 protein: CATTPGVATGELFF

J gene: TRBJ2-1
CDR3 length: 14
D gene: -
V gene: TRBV28
clone size: many
CDR3 DNA: TGTGCCAGCAGCCCTTTGGAGGTTAGGGATGAGCAGTTCTTC
CDR3 protein: CASSPLEVRDEQFF

J gene: TRBJ2-7
CDR3 length: 18
D gene: -
V gene: TRBV27
clone size: few
CDR3 DNA: TGTGCCAGCAGCCCTGGGAGGTCCTTGCCCAAGAACTCCTACGAGCAGTACTTC
CDR3 protein: CASSPGRSLPKNSYEQYF

J gene: TRBJ2-3
CDR3 length: 15
D gene: TRBD2
V gene: TRBV6-1
clone size: many
CDR3 DNA: TGTGCCAGCAGTGGGAGCGGGAGTGAATCGGATACGCAGTATTTT
CDR3 protein: CASSGSGSESDTQYF

J gene: TRBJ1-1
CDR3 length: 15
D gene: -
V gene: TRBV13
clone size: -
CDR3 DNA: TGTGCCAGCAGCTTAAGAGGGGGGATGAACACTGAAGCTTTCTTT
CDR3 protein: CASSLRGGMNTEAFF

J gene: TRBJ1-1
CDR3 length: 14
D gene: -
V gene: TRBV7-8
clone size: once
CDR3 DNA: TGTGCCAGCAGCCCCCTCATGGGACCAGGGATGGCTTTCTTT
CDR3 protein: CASSPLMGPGMAFF

J gene: TRBJ2-1
CDR3 length: 15
D gene: TRBD1
V gene: TRBV7-3
clone size: -
CDR3 DNA: TGTGCCAGCAGCTCTAACAGGGGATCCTACAATGAGCAGTTCTTC
CDR3 protein: CASSSNRGSYNEQFF

J gene: TRBJ2-1
CDR3 length: 15
D gene: -
V gene: TRBV9
clone size: -
CDR3 DNA: TGTGCCAGCAGCGTGTTCCCGAGCTCCTACAATGAGCAGTTCTTC
CDR3 protein: CASSVFPSSYNEQFF

J gene: TRBJ2-1
CDR3 length: 18
D gene: TRBD2
V gene: TRBV5-4
clone size: -
CDR3 DNA: TGTGCCAGCAGCCCGCCGGGACTAGCGGGAGAGGCGGGGAACCAGCAGTTCTTC
CDR3 protein: CASSPPGLAGEAGNQQFF

J gene: TRBJ2-1
CDR3 length: 13
D gene: TRBD1
V gene: TRBV5-1
clone size: -
CDR3 DNA: TGCGCCAGCAGCCTGGGACAGGGGACTGAGCAGTTCTTC
CDR3 protein: CASSLGQGTEQFF

J gene: TRBJ2-3
CDR3 length: 14
D gene: TRBD2
V gene: TRBV11-2
clone size: -
CDR3 DNA: TGTGCCAGCAGCGGCAGCGGGGGAACGGGTACGCAGTATTTT
CDR3 protein: CASSGSGGTGTQYF

J gene: TRBJ2-2
CDR3 length: 16
D gene: -
V gene: TRBV7-8
clone size: once
CDR3 DNA: TGTGCCAGCAGCTTAGGGCCGGCCTGGAACACCGGGGAGCTGTTTTTT
CDR3 protein: CASSLGPAWNTGELFF

J gene: TRBJ1-3
CDR3 length: 15
D gene: -
V gene: TRBV28
clone size: -
CDR3 DNA: TGTGCCAGCGCCCGGGCTGGGGACTCTGGAAACACCATATATTTT
CDR3 protein: CASARAGDSGNTIYF

J gene: TRBJ1-3
CDR3 length: 13
D gene: -
V gene: TRBV27
clone size: few
CDR3 DNA: TGTGCCAGCAGCCAAACCTCTGTTAGCACCATATATTTT
CDR3 protein: CASSQTSVSTIYF

J gene: TRBJ2-1
CDR3 length: 11
D gene: -
V gene: TRBV5-1
clone size: -
CDR3 DNA: TGCGCCAGCAGCTCAGGAATGGAGCAGTTCTTC
CDR3 protein: CASSSGMEQFF

J gene: TRBJ1-2
CDR3 length: 11
D gene: -
V gene: TRBV28
clone size: -
CDR3 DNA: TGTGCCAGCAGTTTTAAGTATGGCTACACCTTC
CDR3 protein: CASSFKYGYTF

J gene: TRBJ2-2
CDR3 length: 12
D gene: TRBD1
V gene: TRBV2
clone size: -
CDR3 DNA: TGTGCCAGCAGCTACAGGGGAGGGGAGCTGTTTTTT
CDR3 protein: CASSYRGGELFF

J gene: TRBJ1-5
CDR3 length: 15
D gene: -
V gene: TRBV6-1
clone size: -
CDR3 DNA: TGTGCCAGCAGTGAAGCGTGGGGCGGACGGGGGCCCCAGCATTTT
CDR3 protein: CASSEAWGGRGPQHF

J gene: TRBJ1-1
CDR3 length: 13
D gene: -
V gene: TRBV19
clone size: -
CDR3 DNA: TGTGCCAGTAGTATAAGAGGAAACACTGAAGCTTTCTTT
CDR3 protein: CASSIRGNTEAFF

J gene: TRBJ2-2
CDR3 length: 14
D gene: -
V gene: TRBV29-1
clone size: -
CDR3 DNA: TGCAGCGTTGCCCATAGGGCGAACACCGGGGAGCTGTTTTTT
CDR3 protein: CSVAHRANTGELFF

J gene: TRBJ2-2
CDR3 length: 16
D gene: -
V gene: TRBV18
clone size: -
CDR3 DNA: TGTGCCAGCTCACCGTCACAGGGAGGTTGGACCGGGGAGCTGTTTTTT
CDR3 protein: CASSPSQGGWTGELFF

J gene: TRBJ1-3
CDR3 length: 16
D gene: -
V gene: TRBV7-9
clone size: -
CDR3 DNA: TGTGCCAGCAGCGCCGGTTCGGGCAGCTCTGGAAACACCATATATTTT
CDR3 protein: CASSAGSGSSGNTIYF

J gene: TRBJ2-1
CDR3 length: 16
D gene: TRBD2
V gene: TRBV4-3
clone size: -
CDR3 DNA: TGCGCCAGCAGCCAAGCCGGACTAGCTGGATACAATGAGCAGTTCTTC
CDR3 protein: CASSQAGLAGYNEQFF

J gene: TRBJ2-7
CDR3 length: 14
D gene: TRBD1
V gene: TRBV7-3
clone size: many
CDR3 DNA: TGTGCCAGCAGCCGACAGGGGATAACTTCCGAGCAGTACTTC
CDR3 protein: CASSRQGITSEQYF

J gene: TRBJ2-5
CDR3 length: 16
D gene: -
V gene: TRBV21-1
clone size: -
CDR3 DNA: TGTGCCAGCAACCCGACCCGAGGAAGGGTCGGCGAGACCCAGTACTTC
CDR3 protein: CASNPTRGRVGETQYF

J gene: TRBJ1-1
CDR3 length: 15
D gene: TRBD1
V gene: TRBV19
clone size: -
CDR3 DNA: TGTGCCAGTAGAGGGACAGGGGGAAGGGGGACTGAAGCTTTCTTT
CDR3 protein: CASRGTGGRGTEAFF

J gene: TRBJ1-2
CDR3 length: 14
D gene: -
V gene: TRBV7-2
clone size: few
CDR3 DNA: TGTGCCAGCAGCCCGACTCGACAGGTTCGAGGCTACACCTTC
CDR3 protein: CASSPTRQVRGYTF

J gene: TRBJ2-7
CDR3 length: 14
D gene: -
V gene: TRBV30
clone size: -
CDR3 DNA: TGTGCCTGGAATCGGGGGACAGAAATCTACGAGCAGTACTTC
CDR3 protein: CAWNRGTEIYEQYF

J gene: TRBJ2-2
CDR3 length: 14
D gene: TRBD2
V gene: TRBV2
clone size: few
CDR3 DNA: TGTGCCAGCAGATTAGCGGGGAACACCGGGGAGCTGTTTTTT
CDR3 protein: CASRLAGNTGELFF